This TCR beta chain was documented in a study of T cell changes during pregnancy in multiple sclerosis. Only in-frame clones appear in the TCRdb table, and some are missing; sequencing was by immunoSEQ multiplex PCR. Among 50,000 or so clones listed, just under 95% were seen once. The CDR3 has 16 amino acids. Germline V gene data show CDR1 as SGHTA and CDR2 as FQGNSA. V dropped 5 bases and J dropped 4; count of bases not matched to a gene: 7. The sequence was obtained from a female donor with multiple sclerosis, enrolled in a pregnancy study. This specimen consisted of CD8+ T cells from peripheral blood mononuclear cells, obtained in the first trimester of pregnancy. The chain is built from TRBV7-2 and TRBJ2-3, with 12 bases matching TRBD2. Here the CDR3 reads CASSALAGGPSDTQYF. The CDR3 bases are TGTGCCAGCAGCGCGCTAGCGGGAGGGCCCTCAGATACGCAGTATTTT. The full variable domain, with the rest looked up from reference TRBV7-2 and TRBJ2-3, is GAGVSQSPSNKVTEKGKDVELRCDPISGHTALYWYRQSLGQGLEFLIYFQGNSAPDKSGLPSDRFSAERTGGSVSTLTIQRTQQEDSAVYLCASSALAGGPSDTQYFGPGTRLTVL.